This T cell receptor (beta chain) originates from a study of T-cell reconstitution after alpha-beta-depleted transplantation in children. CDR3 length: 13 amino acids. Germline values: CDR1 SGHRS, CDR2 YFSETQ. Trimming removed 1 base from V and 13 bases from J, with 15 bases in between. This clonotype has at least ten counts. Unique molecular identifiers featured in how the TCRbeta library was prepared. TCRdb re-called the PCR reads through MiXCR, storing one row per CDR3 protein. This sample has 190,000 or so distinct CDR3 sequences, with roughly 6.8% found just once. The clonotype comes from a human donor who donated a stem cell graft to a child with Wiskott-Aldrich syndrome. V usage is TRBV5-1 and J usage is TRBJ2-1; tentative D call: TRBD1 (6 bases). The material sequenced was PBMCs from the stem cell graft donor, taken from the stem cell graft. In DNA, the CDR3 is TGCGCCAGCAGCTTGTCCCCGGGGACACATCAGTTCTTC. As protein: CASSLSPGTHQFF.